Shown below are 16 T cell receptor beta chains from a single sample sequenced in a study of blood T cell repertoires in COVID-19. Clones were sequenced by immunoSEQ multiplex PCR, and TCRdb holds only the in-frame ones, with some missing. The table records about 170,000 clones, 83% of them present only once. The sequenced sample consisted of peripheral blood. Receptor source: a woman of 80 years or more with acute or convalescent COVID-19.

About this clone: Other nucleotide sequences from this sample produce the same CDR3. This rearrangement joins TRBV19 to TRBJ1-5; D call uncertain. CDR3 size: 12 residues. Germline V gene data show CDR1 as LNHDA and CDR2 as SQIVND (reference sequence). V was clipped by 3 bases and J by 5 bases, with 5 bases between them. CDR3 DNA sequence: TGTGCCAGTAGTATTTTAGATCAGCCCCAGCATTTT. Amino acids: CASSILDQPQHF.

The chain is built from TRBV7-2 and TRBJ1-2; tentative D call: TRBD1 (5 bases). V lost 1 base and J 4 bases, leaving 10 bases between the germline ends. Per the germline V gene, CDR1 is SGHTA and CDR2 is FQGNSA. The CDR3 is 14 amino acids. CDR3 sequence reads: CASSLDGAFYGYTF. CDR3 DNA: TGTGCCAGCAGCTTAGATGGGGCCTTCTATGGCTACACCTTC. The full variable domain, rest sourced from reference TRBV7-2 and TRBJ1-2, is GAGVSQSPSNKVTEKGKDVELRCDPISGHTALYWYRQSLGQGLEFLIYFQGNSAPDKSGLPSDRFSAERTGGSVSTLTIQRTQQEDSAVYLCASSLDGAFYGYTFGSGTRLTVV.

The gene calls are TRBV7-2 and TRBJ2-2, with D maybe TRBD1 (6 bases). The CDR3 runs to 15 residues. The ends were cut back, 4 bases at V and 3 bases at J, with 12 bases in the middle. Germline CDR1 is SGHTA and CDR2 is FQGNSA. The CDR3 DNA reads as TGTGCCAGCAGCTCAAAACAGGGTTACACCGGGGAGCTGTTTTTT. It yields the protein CASSSKQGYTGELFF.

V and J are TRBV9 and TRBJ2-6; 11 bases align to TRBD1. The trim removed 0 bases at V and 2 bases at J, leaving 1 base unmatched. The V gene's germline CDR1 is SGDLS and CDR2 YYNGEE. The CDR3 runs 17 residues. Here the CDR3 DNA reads TGTGCCAGCAGCGTAGGGGACAGGGGGGCTGGGGCCAACGTCCTGACTTTC. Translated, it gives CASSVGDRGAGANVLTF.

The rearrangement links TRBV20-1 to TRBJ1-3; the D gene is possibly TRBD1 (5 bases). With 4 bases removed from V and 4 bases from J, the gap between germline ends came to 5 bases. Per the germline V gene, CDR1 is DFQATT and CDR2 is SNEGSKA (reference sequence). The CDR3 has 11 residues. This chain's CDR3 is CSATGGNTIYF. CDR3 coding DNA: TGCAGTGCTACAGGGGGAAACACCATATATTTT.

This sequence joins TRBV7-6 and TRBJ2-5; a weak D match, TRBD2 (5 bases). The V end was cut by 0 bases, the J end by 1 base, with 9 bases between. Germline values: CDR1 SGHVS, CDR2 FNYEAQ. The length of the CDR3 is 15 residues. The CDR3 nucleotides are TGTGCCAGCAGCTTAGCGGGGAGTTTCCAAGAGACCCAGTACTTC. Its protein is CASSLAGSFQETQYF.

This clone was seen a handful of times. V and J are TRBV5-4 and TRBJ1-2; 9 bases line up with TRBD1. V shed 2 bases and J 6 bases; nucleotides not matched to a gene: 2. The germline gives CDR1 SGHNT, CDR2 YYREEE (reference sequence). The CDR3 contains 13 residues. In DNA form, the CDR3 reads TGTGCCAGCAGCTTACAGGGGGCCGATGGCTACACCTTC. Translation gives CASSLQGADGYTF.

The DNA for the CDR3 is TGTGCCAGCAGCTTCATAGCGGGGGTTTCAGATACGCAGTATTTT. Translating it yields CASSFIAGVSDTQYF. The V gene is TRBV5-6, the J gene TRBJ2-3; 9 positions agree with TRBD2. Germline lookup yields CDR1 SGHDT and CDR2 YYEEEE. The V segment lost 2 bases and the J segment 4 bases; nucleotides outside the gene matches: 5. The CDR3 is 15 amino acids.

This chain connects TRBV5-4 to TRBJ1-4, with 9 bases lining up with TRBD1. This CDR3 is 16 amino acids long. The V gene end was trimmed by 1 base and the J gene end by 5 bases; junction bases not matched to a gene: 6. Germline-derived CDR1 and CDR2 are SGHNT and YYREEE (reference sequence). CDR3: CASSLRGTGLNEKLFF. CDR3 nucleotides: TGTGCCAGCAGCTTGCGTGGGACAGGGTTGAATGAAAAACTGTTTTTT.

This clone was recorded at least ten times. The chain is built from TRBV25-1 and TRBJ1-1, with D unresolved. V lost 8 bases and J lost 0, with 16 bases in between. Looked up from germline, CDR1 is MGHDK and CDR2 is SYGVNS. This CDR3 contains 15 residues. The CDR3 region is CASPQRGGMNTEAFF. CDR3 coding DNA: TGTGCCAGCCCCCAGAGAGGCGGGATGAACACTGAAGCTTTCTTT.

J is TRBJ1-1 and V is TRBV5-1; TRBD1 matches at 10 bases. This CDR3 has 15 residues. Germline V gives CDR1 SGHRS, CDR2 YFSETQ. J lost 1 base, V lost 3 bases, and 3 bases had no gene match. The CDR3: CASSSRQGANTEAFF. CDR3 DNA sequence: TGCGCCAGCAGCTCCCGACAGGGGGCGAACACTGAAGCTTTCTTT.

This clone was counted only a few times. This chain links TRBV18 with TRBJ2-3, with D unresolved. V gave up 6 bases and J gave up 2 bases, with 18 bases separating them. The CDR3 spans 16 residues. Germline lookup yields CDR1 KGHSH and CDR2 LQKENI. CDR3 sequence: CASSPLDKPNTDTQYF. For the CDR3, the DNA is TGTGCCAGCTCTCCCTTAGACAAGCCAAACACAGATACGCAGTATTTT.

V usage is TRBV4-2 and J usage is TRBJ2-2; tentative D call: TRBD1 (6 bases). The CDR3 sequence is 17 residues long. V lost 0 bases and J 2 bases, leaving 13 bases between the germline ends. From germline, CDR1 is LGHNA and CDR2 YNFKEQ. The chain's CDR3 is CASSQDMAGENTGELFF. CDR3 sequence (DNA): TGTGCCAGCAGCCAAGACATGGCAGGGGAAAACACCGGGGAGCTGTTTTTT.

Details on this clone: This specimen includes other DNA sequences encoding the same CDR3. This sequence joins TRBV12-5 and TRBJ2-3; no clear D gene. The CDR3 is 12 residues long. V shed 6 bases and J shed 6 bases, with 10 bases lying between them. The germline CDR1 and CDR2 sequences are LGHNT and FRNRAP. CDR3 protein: CASGPSTDTQYF. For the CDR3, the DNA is TGTGCTAGTGGACCATCTACGGATACGCAGTATTTT.

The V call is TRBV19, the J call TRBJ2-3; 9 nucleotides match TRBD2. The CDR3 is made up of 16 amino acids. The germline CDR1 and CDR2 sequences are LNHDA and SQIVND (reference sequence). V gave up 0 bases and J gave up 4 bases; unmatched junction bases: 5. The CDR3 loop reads CASSIDTAGGSDTQYF. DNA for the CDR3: TGTGCCAGTAGTATAGATACAGCGGGGGGCTCAGATACGCAGTATTTT.

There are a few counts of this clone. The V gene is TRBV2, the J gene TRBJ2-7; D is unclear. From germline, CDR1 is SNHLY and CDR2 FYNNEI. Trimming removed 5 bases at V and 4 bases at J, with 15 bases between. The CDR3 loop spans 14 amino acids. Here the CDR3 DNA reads TGTGCCAGCAGTCCAGGTGTATACCCGTACGAGCAGTACTTC. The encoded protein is CASSPGVYPYEQYF.